Listed here is a single T cell receptor beta chain. TCRdb recomputed calls from the RT-PCR reads with MiXCR, one row per CDR3 protein. This repertoire shows about 90,000 distinct CDR3 sequences, roughly 50% found once; its top ten account for more than 55%. This CDR3 is built from 14 residues. The germline V gene encodes CDR1 DFQATT and CDR2 SNEGSKA (reference sequence). The junction had 9 bases not matched to a gene; V was cut back by 4 bases and J by 4 bases. The sample originates from a study of patients and donors after allogeneic stem cell transplantation. The V and J genes are TRBV20-1 and TRBJ1-2; 7 bases match TRBD1. Sequencing was performed on blood, either unsorted or a sorted T cell fraction (not recorded which). This TCR came from a human donor who was either an allogeneic HSCT recipient or a stem cell or donor lymphocyte infusion donor (not recorded which). It is not recorded whose cells these are; they may come from a transplant donor. CDR3 loop: CSATLAGGSYGYTF. In nucleotides, the CDR3 is TGCAGTGCTACCCTGGCAGGGGGGAGCTATGGCTACACCTTC.